This T cell receptor beta chain was captured in a study of T cells in localized non-small cell lung cancer. Using immunoSEQ multiplex PCR, the repertoire was profiled, and TCRdb retains in-frame clones only, with some absent. Of 40,000 to 65,000 clones in the sample, roughly 84% were seen once. The V and J ends lost 0 bases and 7 bases, in that order; junction bases with no gene match: 3. Looked up from germline, CDR1 is LGHNA and CDR2 is YNFKEQ. This CDR3 spans 16 amino acids. Sequenced material: peripheral blood mononuclear cells, taken before any cancer treatment. The chain employs TRBV4-2 and TRBJ2-2, with 12 bases lining up with TRBD2. The clonotype originates from a man aged 40-75 years with stage III lung adenocarcinoma. This chain's CDR3 is CASSQETSGGGGELFF. DNA for the CDR3: TGTGCCAGCAGCCAAGAGACTAGCGGGGGTGGCGGGGAGCTGTTTTTT.